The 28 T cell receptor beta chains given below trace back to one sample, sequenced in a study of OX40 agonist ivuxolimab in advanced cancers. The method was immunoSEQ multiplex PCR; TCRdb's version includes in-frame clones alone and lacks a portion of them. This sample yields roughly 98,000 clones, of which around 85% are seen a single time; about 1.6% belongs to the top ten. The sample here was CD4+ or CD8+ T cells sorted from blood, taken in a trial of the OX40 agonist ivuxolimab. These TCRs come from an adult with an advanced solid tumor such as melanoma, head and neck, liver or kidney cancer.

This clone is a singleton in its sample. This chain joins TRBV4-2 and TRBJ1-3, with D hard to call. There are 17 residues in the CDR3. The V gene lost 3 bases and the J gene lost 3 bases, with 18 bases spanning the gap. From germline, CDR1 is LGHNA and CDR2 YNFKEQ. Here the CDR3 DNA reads TGTGCCAGCAGCCATCCCCCGGGAAGTTCAGGTGGAAACACCATATATTTT. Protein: CASSHPPGSSGGNTIYF.

The DNA for the CDR3 is TGTGCCAGCAGCCAAGAGGTCGCTAGGGGGCGATCCGGCTACACCTTC. Protein sequence: CASSQEVARGRSGYTF. J is TRBJ1-2 and V is TRBV4-2; 7 nucleotides align to TRBD1. CDR1 LGHNA and CDR2 YNFKEQ come from the germline V gene. CDR3 size: 16 residues. Trimming took 0 bases from V and 8 from J; bases not matched to a gene: 12.

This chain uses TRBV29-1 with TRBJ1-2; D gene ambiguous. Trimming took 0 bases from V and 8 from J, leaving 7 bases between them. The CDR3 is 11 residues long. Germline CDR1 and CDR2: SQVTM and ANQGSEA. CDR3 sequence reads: CSVEDEGGYTF. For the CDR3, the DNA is TGCAGCGTTGAAGATGAAGGCGGCTACACCTTC.

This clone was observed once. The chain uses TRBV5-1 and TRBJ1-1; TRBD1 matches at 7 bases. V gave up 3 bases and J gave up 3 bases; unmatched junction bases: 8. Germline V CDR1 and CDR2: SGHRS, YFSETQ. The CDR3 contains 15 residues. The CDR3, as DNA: TGCGCCAGCAGCTCTTCGACAGGGTGGGACACTGAAGCTTTCTTT. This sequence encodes CASSSSTGWDTEAFF. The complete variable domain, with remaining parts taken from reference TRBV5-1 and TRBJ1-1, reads KAGVTQTPRYLIKTRGQQVTLSCSPISGHRSVSWYQQTPGQGLQFLFEYFSETQRNKGNFPGRFSGRQFSNSRSEMNVSTLELGDSALYLCASSSSTGWDTEAFFGQGTRLTVV.

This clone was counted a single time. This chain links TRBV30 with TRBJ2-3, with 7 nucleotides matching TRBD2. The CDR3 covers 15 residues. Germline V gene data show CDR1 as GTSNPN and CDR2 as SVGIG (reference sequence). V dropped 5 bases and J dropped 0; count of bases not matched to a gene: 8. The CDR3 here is CAWGTGGSSTDTQYF. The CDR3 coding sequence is TGTGCCTGGGGTACGGGGGGATCTAGCACAGATACGCAGTATTTT.

CDR3 sequence: CASSRGVAGELFF. The CDR3 bases are TGCGCCAGCAGCCGCGGCGTAGCCGGGGAGCTGTTTTTT. The V call is TRBV4-1, the J call TRBJ2-2; D gene unclear. V lost 4 bases, J lost 6 bases, and 9 bases lay in between. Germline V gene sequence: CDR1 MGHRA, CDR2 YSYEKL. The CDR3 totals 13 residues.

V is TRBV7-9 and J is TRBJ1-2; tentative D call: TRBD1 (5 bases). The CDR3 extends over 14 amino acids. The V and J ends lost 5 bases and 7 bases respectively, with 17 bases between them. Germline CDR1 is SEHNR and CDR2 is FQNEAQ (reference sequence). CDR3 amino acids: CASSQEGRVSGYTF. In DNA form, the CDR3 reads TGTGCCAGCAGCCAAGAAGGCAGGGTCAGTGGCTACACCTTC.

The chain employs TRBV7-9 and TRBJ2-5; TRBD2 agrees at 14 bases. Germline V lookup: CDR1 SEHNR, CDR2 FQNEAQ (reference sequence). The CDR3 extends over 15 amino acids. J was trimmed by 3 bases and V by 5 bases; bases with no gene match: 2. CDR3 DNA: TGTGCCAGCAGCCGGGGACTAGCGGGGGAAGAGACCCAGTACTTC. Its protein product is CASSRGLAGEETQYF. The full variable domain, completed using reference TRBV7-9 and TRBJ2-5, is DTGVSQNPRHKITKRGQNVTFRCDPISEHNRLYWYRQTLGQGPEFLTYFQNEAQLEKSRLLSDRFSAERPKGSFSTLEIQRTEQGDSAMYLCASSRGLAGEETQYFGPGTRLLVL.

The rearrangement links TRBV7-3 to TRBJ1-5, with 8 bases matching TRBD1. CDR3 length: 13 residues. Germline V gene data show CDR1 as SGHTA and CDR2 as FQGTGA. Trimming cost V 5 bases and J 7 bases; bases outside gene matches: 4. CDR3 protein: CASSQDRAQPQHF. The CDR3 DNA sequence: TGTGCCAGCAGCCAGGACAGGGCGCAGCCCCAGCATTTT.

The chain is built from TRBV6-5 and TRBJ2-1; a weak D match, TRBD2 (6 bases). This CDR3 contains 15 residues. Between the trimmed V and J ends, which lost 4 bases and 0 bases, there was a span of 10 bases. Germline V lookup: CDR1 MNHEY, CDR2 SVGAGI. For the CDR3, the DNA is TGTGCCAGCAGTTCGACCGGGAGCTCCTACAATGAGCAGTTCTTC. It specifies CASSSTGSSYNEQFF.

Written as DNA, the CDR3 is TGCGCCAGCAGCCAAGCTCCGGGACGGTCCTCTGGGGCCAACGTCCTGACTTTC. This encodes CASSQAPGRSSGANVLTF. The chain has TRBV4-1 and TRBJ2-6; D might be TRBD1 or TRBD2, each matching 5 bases. The germline CDR1 and CDR2 sequences are MGHRA and YSYEKL. The V and J ends lost 1 base and 0 bases respectively, with 13 bases between them. The CDR3 runs to 18 residues.

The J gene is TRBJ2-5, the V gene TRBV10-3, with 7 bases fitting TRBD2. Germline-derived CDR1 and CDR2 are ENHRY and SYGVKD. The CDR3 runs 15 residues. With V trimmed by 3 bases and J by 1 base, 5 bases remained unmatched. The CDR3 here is CAISDLAGIQETQYF. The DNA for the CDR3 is TGTGCCATCAGTGATTTAGCGGGCATCCAAGAGACCCAGTACTTC.

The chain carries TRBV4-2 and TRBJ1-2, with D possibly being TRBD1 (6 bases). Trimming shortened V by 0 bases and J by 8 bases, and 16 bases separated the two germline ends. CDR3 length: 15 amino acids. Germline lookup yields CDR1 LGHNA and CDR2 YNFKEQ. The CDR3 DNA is TGTGCCAGCAGCCAAGACGTCAGGGGAGGTTCGGGCTACACCTTC. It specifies CASSQDVRGGSGYTF.

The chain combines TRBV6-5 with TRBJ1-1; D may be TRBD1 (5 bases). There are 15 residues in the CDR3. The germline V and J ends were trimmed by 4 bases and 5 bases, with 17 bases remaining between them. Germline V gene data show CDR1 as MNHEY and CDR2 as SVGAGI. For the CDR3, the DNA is TGTGCCAGCAGTTTAAGCTCAGGGACTAGGACTGAAGCTTTCTTT. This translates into CASSLSSGTRTEAFF.

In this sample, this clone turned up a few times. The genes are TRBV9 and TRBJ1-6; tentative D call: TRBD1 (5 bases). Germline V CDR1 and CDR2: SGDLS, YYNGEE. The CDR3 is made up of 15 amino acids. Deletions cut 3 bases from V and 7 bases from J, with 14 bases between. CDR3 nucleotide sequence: TGTGCCAGCAGCGCCTCGACAGCCAGAAATTCACCCCTCCACTTT. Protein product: CASSASTARNSPLHF.

The CDR3 coding sequence is TGTGCCAGCAGTTCCCCCAACAGGGTTACCCACGAGCAGTACTTC. It translates to CASSSPNRVTHEQYF. The chain has TRBV28 and TRBJ2-7; perhaps TRBD1 as D (6 bases). The CDR3 totals 15 residues. V dropped 4 bases and J dropped 5 bases, with 18 bases sitting between them. Germline values: CDR1 MDHEN, CDR2 SYDVKM.

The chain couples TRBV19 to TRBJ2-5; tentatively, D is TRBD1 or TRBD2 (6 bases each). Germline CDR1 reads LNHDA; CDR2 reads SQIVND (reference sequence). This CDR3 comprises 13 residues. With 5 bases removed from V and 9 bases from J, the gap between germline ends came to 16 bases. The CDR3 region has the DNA TGTGCCAGTAGTGGGGGGCGGATGTCGTCCCAGTACTTC. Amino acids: CASSGGRMSSQYF.

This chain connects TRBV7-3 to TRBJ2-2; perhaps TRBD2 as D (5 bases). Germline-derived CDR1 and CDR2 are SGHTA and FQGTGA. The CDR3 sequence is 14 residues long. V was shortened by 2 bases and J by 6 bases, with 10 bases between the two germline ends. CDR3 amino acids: CASSLGPSSGELFF. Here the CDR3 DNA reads TGTGCCAGCAGCTTAGGGCCTAGCTCCGGGGAGCTGTTTTTT.

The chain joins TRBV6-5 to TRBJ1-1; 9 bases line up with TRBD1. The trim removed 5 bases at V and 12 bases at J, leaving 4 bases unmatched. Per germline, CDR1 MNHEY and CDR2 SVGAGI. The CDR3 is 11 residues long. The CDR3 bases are TGTGCCAGCAGTCCGGGGACAGGGACTTTCTTT. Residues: CASSPGTGTFF.

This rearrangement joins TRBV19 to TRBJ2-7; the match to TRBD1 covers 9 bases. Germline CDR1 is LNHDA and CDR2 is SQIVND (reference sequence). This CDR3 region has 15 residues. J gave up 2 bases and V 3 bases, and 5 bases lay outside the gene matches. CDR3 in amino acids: CASSIGQGSPYEQYF. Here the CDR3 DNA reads TGTGCCAGTAGTATCGGACAGGGGAGTCCCTACGAGCAGTACTTC. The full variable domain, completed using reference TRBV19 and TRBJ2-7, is DGGITQSPKYLFRKEGQNVTLSCEQNLNHDAMYWYRQDPGQGLRLIYYSQIVNDFQKGDIAEGYSVSREKKESFPLTVTSAQKNPTAFYLCASSIGQGSPYEQYFGPGTRLTVT.

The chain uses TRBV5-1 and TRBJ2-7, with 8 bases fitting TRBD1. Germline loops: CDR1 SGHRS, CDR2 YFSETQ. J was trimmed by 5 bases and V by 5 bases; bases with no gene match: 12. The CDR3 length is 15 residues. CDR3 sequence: CASRSVPQQGDEQYF. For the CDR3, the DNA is TGCGCCAGCAGATCCGTACCACAACAGGGGGACGAGCAGTACTTC.

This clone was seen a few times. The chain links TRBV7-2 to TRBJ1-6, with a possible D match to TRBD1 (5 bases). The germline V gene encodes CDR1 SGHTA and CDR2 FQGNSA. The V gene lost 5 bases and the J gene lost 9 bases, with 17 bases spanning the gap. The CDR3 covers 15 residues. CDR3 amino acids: CASSTTVRGSSPLHF. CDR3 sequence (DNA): TGTGCCAGCAGCACGACAGTCCGAGGGAGTTCACCCCTCCACTTT.

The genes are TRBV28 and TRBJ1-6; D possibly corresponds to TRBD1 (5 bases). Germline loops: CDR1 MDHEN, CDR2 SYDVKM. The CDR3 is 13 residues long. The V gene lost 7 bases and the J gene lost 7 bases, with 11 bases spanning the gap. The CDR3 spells CASIGVSNSPLHF. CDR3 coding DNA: TGTGCCAGCATAGGGGTTTCGAATTCACCCCTCCACTTT.

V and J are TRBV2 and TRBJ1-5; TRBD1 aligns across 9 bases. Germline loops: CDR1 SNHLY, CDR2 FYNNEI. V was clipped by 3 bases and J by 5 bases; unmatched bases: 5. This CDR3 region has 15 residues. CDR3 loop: CASSENTGGYQPQHF. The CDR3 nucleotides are TGTGCCAGCAGTGAGAATACAGGGGGCTATCAGCCCCAGCATTTT.

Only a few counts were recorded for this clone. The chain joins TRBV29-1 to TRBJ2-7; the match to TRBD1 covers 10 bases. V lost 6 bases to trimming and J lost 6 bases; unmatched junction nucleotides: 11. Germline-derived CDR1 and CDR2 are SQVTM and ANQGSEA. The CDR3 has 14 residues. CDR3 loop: CSVRQGTGVPEQYF. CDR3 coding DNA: TGCAGCGTCCGACAGGGGACAGGGGTCCCCGAGCAGTACTTC.

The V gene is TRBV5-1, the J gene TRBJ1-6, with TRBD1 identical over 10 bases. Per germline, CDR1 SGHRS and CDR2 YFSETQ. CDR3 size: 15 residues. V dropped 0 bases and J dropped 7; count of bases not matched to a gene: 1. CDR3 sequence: CASSLAGQGNSPLHF. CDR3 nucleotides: TGCGCCAGCAGCTTGGCGGGACAGGGGAATTCACCCCTCCACTTT.

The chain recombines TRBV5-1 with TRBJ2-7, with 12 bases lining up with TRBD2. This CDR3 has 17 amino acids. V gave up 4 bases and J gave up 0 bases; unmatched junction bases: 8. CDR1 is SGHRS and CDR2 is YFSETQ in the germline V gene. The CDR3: CASSKPGLAGSSYEQYF. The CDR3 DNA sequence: TGCGCCAGCAGCAAACCGGGACTAGCGGGCTCCTCCTACGAGCAGTACTTC. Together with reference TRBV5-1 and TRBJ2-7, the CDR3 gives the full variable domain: KAGVTQTPRYLIKTRGQQVTLSCSPISGHRSVSWYQQTPGQGLQFLFEYFSETQRNKGNFPGRFSGRQFSNSRSEMNVSTLELGDSALYLCASSKPGLAGSSYEQYFGPGTRLTVT.

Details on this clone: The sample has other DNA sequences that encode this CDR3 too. The CDR3 bases are TGTGCCAGCTCCATTGGACTAGCCAAAAACATTCAGTACTTC. Protein sequence: CASSIGLAKNIQYF. The genes are TRBV2 and TRBJ2-4; perhaps TRBD2 as D (5 bases). This CDR3 contains 14 residues. Germline CDR1 reads SNHLY; CDR2 reads FYNNEI. With 8 bases removed from V and 0 bases from J, the gap between germline ends came to 11 bases.